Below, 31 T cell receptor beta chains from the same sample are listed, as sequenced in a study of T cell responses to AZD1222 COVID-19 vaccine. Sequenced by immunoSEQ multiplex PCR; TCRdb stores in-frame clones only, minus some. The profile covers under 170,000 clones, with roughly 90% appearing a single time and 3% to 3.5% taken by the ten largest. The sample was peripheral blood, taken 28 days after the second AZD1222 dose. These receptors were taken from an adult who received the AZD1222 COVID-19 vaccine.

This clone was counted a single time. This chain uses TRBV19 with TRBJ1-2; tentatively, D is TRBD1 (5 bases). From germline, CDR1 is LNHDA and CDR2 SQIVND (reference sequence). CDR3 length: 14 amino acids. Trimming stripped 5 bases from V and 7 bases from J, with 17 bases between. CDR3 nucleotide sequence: TGTGCCAGTAGTCCCCCCCCAGGGACCGCTGGCTACACCTTC. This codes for CASSPPPGTAGYTF.

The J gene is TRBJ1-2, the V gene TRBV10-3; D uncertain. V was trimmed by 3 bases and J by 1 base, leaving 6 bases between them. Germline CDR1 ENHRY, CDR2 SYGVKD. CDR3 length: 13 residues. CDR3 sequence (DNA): TGTGCCATCAGTGAAACAGATAACTATGGCTACACCTTC. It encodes CAISETDNYGYTF.

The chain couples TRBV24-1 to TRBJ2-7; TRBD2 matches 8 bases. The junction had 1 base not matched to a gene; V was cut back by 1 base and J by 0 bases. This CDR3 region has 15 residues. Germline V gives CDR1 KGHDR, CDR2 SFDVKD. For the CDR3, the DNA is TGTGCCACCAGTGATTTCCGGGGGGGCTCCTACGAGCAGTACTTC. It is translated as CATSDFRGGSYEQYF.

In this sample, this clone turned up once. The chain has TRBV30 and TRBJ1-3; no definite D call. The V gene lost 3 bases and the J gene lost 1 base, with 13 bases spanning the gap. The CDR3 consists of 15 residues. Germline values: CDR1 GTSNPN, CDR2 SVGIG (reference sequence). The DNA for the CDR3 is TGTGCCTGGAGCGTGAAGGGAGGATCTGGAAACACCATATATTTT. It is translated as CAWSVKGGSGNTIYF.

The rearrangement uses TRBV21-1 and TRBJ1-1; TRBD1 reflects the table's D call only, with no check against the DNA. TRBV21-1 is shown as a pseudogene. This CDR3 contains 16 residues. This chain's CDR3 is CASGNRVVRGNTEAFF. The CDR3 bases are TGTGCCAGCGGGAACAGGGTGGTCAGGGGGAACACTGAAGCTTTCTTT.

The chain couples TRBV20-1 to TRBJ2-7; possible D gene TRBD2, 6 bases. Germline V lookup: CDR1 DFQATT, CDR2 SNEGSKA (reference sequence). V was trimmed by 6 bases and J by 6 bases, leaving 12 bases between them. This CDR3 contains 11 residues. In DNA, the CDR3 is TGCAGTGCGGGGGACTTTTTCGAGCAGTACTTC. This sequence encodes CSAGDFFEQYF.

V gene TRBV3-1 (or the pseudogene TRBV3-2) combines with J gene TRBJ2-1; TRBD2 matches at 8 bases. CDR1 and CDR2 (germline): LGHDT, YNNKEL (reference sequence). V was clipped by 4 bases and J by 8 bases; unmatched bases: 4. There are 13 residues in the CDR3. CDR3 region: CASSRTSSHEQFF. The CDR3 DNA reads TGTGCCAGCAGCCGGACTAGCAGCCATGAGCAGTTCTTC.

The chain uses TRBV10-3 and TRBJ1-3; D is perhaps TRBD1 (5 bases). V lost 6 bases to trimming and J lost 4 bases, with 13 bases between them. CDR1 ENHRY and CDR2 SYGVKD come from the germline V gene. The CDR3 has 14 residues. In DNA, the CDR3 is TGTGCCATCAGCACCGGGACCCCGGGAAACACCATATATTTT. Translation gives CAISTGTPGNTIYF.

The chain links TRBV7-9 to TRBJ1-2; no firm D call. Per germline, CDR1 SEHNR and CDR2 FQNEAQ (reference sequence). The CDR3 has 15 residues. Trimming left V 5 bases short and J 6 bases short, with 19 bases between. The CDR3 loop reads CASSPGSGEQDGYTF. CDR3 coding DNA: TGTGCCAGCAGCCCCGGTTCCGGGGAGCAGGATGGCTACACCTTC.

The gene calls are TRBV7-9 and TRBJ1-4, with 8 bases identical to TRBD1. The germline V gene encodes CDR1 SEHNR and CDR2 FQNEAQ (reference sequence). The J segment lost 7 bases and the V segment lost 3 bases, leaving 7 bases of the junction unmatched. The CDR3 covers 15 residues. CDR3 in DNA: TGTGCCAGCAGCTTCTCCGACAGGGGAGGTGAAAAACTGTTTTTT. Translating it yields CASSFSDRGGEKLFF.

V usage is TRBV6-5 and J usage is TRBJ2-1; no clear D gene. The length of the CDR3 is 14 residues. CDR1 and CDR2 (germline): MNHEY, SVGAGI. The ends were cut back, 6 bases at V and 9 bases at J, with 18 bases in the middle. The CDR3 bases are TGTGCCAGCAGATCTCTGTCCCGCCGAACTGAGCAGTTCTTC. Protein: CASRSLSRRTEQFF.

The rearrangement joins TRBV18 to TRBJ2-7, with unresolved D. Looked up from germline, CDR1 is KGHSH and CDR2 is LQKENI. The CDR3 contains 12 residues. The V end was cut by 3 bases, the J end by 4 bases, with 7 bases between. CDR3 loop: CASSPDTYEQYF. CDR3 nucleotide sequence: TGTGCCAGCTCACCTGACACATACGAGCAGTACTTC.

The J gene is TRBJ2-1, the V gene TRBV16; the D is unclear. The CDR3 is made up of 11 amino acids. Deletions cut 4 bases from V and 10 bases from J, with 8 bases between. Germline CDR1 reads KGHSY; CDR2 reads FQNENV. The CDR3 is CASSPGREQFF. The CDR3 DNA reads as TGTGCCAGCAGCCCGGGCCGGGAGCAGTTCTTC.

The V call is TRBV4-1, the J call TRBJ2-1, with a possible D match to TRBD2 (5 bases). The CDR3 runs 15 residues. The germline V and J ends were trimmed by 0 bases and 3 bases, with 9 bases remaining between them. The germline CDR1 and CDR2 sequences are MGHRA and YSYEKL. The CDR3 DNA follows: TGCGCCAGCAGCCAAGATCCGGACTTCTACAATGAGCAGTTCTTC. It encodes CASSQDPDFYNEQFF.

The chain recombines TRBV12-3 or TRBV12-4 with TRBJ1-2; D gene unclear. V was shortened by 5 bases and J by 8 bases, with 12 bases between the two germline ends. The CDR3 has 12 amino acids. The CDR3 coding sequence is TGTGCCAGCAGTCCCGAGGGTGGAGGCTACACCTTC. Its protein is CASSPEGGGYTF.

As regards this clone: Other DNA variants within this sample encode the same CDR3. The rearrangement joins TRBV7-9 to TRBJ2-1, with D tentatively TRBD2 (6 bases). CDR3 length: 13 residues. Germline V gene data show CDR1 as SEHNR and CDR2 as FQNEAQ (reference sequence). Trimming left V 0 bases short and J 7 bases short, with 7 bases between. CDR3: CASSLAGGNEQFF. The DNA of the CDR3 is TGTGCCAGCAGCTTAGCGGGAGGTAATGAGCAGTTCTTC.

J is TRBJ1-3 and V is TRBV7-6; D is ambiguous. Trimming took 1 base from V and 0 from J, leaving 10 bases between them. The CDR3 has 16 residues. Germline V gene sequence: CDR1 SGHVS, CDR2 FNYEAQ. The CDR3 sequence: CASSLEFRSSGNTIYF. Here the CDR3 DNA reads TGTGCCAGCAGCTTAGAGTTCAGGAGCTCTGGAAACACCATATATTTT.

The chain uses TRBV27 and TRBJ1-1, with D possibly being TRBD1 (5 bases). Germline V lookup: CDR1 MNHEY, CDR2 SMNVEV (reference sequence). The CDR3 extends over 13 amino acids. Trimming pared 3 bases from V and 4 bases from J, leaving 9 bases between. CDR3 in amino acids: CASSFGGGTEAFF. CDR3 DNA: TGTGCCAGCAGTTTCGGGGGTGGCACTGAAGCTTTCTTT.

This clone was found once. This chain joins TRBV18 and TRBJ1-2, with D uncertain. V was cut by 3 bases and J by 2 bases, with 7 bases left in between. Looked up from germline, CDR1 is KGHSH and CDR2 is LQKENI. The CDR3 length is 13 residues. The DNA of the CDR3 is TGTGCCAGCTCACCCGACGCAAACTATGGCTACACCTTC. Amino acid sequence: CASSPDANYGYTF.

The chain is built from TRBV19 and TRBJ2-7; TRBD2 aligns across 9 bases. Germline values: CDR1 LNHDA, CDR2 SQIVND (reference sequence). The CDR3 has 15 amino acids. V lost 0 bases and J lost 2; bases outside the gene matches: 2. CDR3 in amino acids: CASSIDTSGPYEQYF. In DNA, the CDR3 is TGTGCCAGTAGTATAGATACTAGCGGGCCCTACGAGCAGTACTTC.

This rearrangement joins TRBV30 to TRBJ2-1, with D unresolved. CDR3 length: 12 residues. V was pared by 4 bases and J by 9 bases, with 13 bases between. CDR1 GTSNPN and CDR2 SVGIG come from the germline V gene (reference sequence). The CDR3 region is CAWIPVPGEQFF. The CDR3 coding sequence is TGTGCCTGGATCCCGGTCCCGGGTGAGCAGTTCTTC.

CDR3 region: CATSKEGDYGYTF. For the CDR3, the DNA is TGTGCCACCAGCAAGGAGGGTGATTATGGCTACACCTTC. The rearrangement uses TRBV15 and TRBJ1-2; D is uncertain. The ends were cut back, 4 bases at V and 5 bases at J, with 11 bases in the middle. Per germline, CDR1 LNHNV and CDR2 YYDKDF (reference sequence). The CDR3 length is 13 residues.

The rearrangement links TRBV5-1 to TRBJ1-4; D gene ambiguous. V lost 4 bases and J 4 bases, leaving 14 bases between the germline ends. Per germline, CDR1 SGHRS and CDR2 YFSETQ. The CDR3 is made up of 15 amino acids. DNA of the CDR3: TGCGCCAGCAGCACCGGGAGTCGGGTTAATGAAAAACTGTTTTTT. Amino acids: CASSTGSRVNEKLFF.

The CDR3 here is CASSLWGSPIYEQYF. DNA for the CDR3: TGTGCCAGCAGTTTATGGGGTTCTCCCATCTACGAGCAGTACTTC. The chain carries TRBV27 and TRBJ2-7; D unresolved. Germline V gene data show CDR1 as MNHEY and CDR2 as SMNVEV (reference sequence). The CDR3 extends over 15 amino acids. Trimming pared 1 base from V and 3 bases from J, leaving 13 bases between.

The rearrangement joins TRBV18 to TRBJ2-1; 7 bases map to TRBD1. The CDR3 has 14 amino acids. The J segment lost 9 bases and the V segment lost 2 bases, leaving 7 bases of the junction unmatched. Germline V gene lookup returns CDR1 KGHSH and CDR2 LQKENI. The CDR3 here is CASSPIAGGSEQFF. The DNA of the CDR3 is TGTGCCAGCTCACCAATAGCAGGGGGAAGTGAGCAGTTCTTC. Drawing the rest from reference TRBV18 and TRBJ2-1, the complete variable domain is NAGVMQNPRHLVRRRGQEARLRCSPMKGHSHVYWYRQLPEEGLKFMVYLQKENIIDESGMPKERFSAEFPKEGPSILRIQQVVRGDSAAYFCASSPIAGGSEQFFGPGTRLTVL.

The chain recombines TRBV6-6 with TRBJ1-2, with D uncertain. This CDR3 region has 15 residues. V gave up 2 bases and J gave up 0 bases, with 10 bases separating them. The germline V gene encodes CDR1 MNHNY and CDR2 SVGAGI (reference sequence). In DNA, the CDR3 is TGTGCCAGCAGTTACACAGACATAGCTAACTATGGCTACACCTTC. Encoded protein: CASSYTDIANYGYTF.

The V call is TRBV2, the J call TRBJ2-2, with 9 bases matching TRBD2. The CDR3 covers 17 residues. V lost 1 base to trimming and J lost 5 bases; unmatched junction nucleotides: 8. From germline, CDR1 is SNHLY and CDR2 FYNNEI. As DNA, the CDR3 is TGTGCCAGCAGTGAAGTGGATAGCGGGAGTTATACCGGGGAGCTGTTTTTT. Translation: CASSEVDSGSYTGELFF.

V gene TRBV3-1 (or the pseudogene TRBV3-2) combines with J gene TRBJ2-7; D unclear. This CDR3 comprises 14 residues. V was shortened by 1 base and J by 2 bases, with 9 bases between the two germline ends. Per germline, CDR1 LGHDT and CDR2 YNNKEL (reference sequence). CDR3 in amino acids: CASSQAGYTYEQYF. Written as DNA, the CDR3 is TGTGCCAGCAGCCAAGCTGGGTATACCTACGAGCAGTACTTC.

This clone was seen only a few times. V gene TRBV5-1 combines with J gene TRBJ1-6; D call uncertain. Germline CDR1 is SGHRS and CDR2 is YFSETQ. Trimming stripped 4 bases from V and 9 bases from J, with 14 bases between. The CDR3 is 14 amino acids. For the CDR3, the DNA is TGCGCCAGCAGCCCCGCCGGGGAGAGTTCACCCCTCCACTTT. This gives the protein CASSPAGESSPLHF.

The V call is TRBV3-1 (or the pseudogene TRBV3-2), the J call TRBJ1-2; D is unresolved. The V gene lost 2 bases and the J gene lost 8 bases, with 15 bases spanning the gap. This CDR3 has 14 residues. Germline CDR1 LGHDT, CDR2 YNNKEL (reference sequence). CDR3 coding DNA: TGTGCCAGCAGCCAAACTATTCTGGCGGGAGGCTACACCTTC. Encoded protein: CASSQTILAGGYTF.

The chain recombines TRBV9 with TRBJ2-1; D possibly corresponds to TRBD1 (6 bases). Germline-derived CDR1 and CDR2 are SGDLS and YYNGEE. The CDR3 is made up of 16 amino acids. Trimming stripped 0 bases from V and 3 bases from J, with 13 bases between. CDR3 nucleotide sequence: TGTGCCAGCAGCGTAGAGTTCAGGGGAAACTACAATGAGCAGTTCTTC. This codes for CASSVEFRGNYNEQFF.